The clone carrying this T cell receptor (beta chain) was seen more than once but under ten times. Its cognate antigen is unknown. Germline V gene data show CDR1 as SGHAT and CDR2 as FQNNGV. This CDR3 is 15 amino acids long. Trimming removed 5 bases from V and 8 bases from J; junction bases left unmatched: 14. This table comes from immunoSEQ multiplex PCR, and its TCRdb copy is limited to in-frame clones, with some not included. Among some 130,000 clones listed, under 90% were seen once. The data stem from a study of T cell responses to AZD1222 COVID-19 vaccine. Study outcomes and limitations: Of spike-specific TCRs, nearly half reportedly target regions left unmutated in variants. Regions 160-218 and 743-854 held dominance among vaccine-associated CD4 TCRs, which spanned spike. Recipients of two AZD1222 doses showed rising Spike-specific TCR breadth and depth. Repertoires were collected only later (after the peak T cell response had occurred).

This TCR derives from an adult in good health. The V call is TRBV11-2, the J call TRBJ1-2; 7 positions agree with TRBD1. Sequencing was performed on peripheral blood, taken on day 0 of AZD1222 vaccination. The CDR3 reads CASSLLGTAGLGYTF. The DNA for the CDR3 is TGTGCCAGCAGCCTACTAGGGACAGCCGGGCTGGGCTACACCTTC.